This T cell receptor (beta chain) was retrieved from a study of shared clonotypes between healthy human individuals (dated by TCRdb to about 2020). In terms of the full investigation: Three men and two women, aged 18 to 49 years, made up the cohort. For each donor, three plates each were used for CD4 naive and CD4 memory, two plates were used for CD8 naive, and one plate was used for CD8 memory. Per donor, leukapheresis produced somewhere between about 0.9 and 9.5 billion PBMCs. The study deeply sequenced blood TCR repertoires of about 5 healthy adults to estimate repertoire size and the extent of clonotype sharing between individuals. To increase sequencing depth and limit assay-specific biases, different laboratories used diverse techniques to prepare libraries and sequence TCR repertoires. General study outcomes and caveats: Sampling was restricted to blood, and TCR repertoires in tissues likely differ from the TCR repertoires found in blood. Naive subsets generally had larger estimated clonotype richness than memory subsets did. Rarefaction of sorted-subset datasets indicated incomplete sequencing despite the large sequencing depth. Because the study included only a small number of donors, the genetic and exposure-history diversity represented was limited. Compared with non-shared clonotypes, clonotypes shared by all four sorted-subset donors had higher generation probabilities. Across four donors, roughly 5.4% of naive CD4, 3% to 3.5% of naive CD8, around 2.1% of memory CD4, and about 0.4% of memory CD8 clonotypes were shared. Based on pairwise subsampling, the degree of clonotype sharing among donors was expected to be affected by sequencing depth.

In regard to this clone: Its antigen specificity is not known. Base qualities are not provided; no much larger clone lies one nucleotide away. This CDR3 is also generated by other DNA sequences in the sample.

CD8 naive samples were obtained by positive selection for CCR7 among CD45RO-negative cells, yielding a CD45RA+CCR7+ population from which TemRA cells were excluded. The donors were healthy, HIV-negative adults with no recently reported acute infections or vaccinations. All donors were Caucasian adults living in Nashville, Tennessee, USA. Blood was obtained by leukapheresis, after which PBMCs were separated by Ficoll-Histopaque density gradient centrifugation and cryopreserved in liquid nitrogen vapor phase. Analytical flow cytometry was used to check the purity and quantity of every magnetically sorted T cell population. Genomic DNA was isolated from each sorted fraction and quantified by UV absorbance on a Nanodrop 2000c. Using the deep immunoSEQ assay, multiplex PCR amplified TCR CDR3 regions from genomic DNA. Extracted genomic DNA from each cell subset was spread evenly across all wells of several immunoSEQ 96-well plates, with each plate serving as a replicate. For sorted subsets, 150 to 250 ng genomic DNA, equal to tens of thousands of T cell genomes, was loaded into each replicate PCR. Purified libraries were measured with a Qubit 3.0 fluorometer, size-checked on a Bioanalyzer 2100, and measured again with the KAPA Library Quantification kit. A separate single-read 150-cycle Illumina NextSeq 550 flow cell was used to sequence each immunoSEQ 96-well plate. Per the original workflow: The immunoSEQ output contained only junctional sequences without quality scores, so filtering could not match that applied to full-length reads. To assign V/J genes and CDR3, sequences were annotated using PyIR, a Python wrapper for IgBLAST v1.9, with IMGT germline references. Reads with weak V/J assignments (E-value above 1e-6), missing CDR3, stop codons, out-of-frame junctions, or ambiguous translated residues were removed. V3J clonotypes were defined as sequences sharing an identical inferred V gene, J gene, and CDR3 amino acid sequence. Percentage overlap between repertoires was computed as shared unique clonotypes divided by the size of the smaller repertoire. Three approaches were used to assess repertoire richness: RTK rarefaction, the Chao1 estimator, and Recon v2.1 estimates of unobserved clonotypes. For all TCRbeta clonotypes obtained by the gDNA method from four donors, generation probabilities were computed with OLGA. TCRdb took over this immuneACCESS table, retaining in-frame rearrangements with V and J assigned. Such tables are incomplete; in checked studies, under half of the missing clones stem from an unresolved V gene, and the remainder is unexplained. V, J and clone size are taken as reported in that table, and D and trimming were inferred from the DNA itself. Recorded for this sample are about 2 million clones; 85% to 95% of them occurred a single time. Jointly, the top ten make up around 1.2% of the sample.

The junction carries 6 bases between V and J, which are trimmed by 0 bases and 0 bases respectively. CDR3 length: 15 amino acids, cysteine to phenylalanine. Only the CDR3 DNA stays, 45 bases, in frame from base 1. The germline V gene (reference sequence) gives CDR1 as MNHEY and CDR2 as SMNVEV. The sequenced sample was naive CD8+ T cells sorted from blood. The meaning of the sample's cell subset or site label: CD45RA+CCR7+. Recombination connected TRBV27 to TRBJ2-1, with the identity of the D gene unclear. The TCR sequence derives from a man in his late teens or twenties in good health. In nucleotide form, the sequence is TGTGCCAGCAGTTTATCTCCAGGCTCCTACAATGAGCAGTTCTTC. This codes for CASSLSPGSYNEQFF.